The 29 T cell receptor beta chains listed next were all sequenced from one sample in a study of cytomegalovirus exposure and HLA in healthy donors. TCRdb's copy holds only in-frame clones and misses some; the assay was immunoSEQ multiplex PCR. The table shows roughly 220,000 clones, with over 80% occurring only once. The sample taken for sequencing was PBMCs. The source of these receptors is a woman aged 18-30 years in good health and CMV-seronegative.

The chain couples TRBV10-3 to TRBJ2-1; 11 bases match TRBD2. The germline V gene has CDR1 ENHRY and CDR2 SYGVKD. The CDR3 runs 17 residues. The V and J ends lost 5 bases and 5 bases, in that order; junction bases with no gene match: 11. CDR3 sequence reads: CAISSLTGTSGNNEQFF. The CDR3 DNA follows: TGTGCCATCAGTTCACTTACCGGGACTAGCGGCAACAATGAGCAGTTCTTC.

In DNA, the CDR3 is TGTGCCAGCAGCCCCCGGGAGTCGAGATACGAGCAGTACTTC. It translates to CASSPRESRYEQYF. V is TRBV11-2 and J is TRBJ2-7, with D possibly being TRBD2 (6 bases). The CDR3 totals 14 residues. The germline V gene encodes CDR1 SGHAT and CDR2 FQNNGV. Between the trimmed V and J ends, which lost 5 bases and 4 bases, there was a span of 15 bases.

The chain uses TRBV19 and TRBJ1-2; 7 bases are a match to TRBD1. CDR1 and CDR2 (germline): LNHDA, SQIVND (reference sequence). This CDR3 has 16 amino acids. The J segment lost 3 bases and the V segment lost 3 bases, leaving 10 bases of the junction unmatched. The CDR3 is CASSIFSRGRHYGYTF. The CDR3 DNA follows: TGTGCCAGTAGTATCTTCTCAAGGGGGCGCCACTATGGCTACACCTTC.

The chain couples TRBV11-2 to TRBJ2-7, with TRBD1 matching over 10 bases. Germline V lookup: CDR1 SGHAT, CDR2 FQNNGV. This CDR3 has 16 amino acids. J lost 2 bases, V lost 3 bases, and 7 bases had no gene match. CDR3 in DNA: TGTGCCAGCAGCTTCGACCCCGGGACAGGGGCCTACGAGCAGTACTTC. Protein product: CASSFDPGTGAYEQYF.

This clone has just a few counts. The J gene is TRBJ2-1, the V gene TRBV7-9; 11 nucleotides align to TRBD2. The germline CDR1 and CDR2 sequences are SEHNR and FQNEAQ (reference sequence). The V segment lost 6 bases and the J segment 4 bases; nucleotides outside the gene matches: 5. This CDR3 has 15 amino acids. This CDR3 reads CASRVGLAEYNEQFF. The CDR3 nucleotides read TGTGCCAGCAGGGTGGGACTAGCGGAGTACAATGAGCAGTTCTTC.

V usage is TRBV6-1 and J usage is TRBJ2-7, with 11 positions matching TRBD2. V shed 5 bases and J 11 bases; nucleotides not matched to a gene: 14. This CDR3 has 15 residues. Germline V CDR1 and CDR2: MNHNS, SASEGT. The CDR3 loop is CASSRLAGGGVMEYF. CDR3 nucleotide sequence: TGTGCCAGCAGTCGCCTAGCGGGAGGAGGGGTGATGGAGTACTTC.

The rearrangement joins TRBV27 to TRBJ2-3; TRBD2 is a possible D gene (5 bases). The V end lost 6 bases, the J end lost 2 bases, and 12 bases lay between the germline ends. The germline V gene has CDR1 MNHEY and CDR2 SMNVEV (reference sequence). This CDR3 spans 14 amino acids. For the CDR3, the DNA is TGTGCCAGCAGAATCGGGGAAATCACAGATACGCAGTATTTT. Residues: CASRIGEITDTQYF.

Note on this clone: At one of its ends the junction is not consistent with the germline gene, which may arise from a read error. The chain uses TRBV28 and TRBJ1-3, with TRBD1 as a possible D gene (5 bases). Germline loops: CDR1 MDHEN, CDR2 SYDVKM. The CDR3 loop spans 12 amino acids. CDR3 region: CASSRPGGTPNF. For the CDR3, the DNA is TGTGCCAGCAGTCGCCCGGGGGGGACCCCAAATTTT. Using reference TRBV28 and TRBJ1-3 for the parts outside the CDR3, the full variable domain is DVKVTQSSRYLVKRTGEKVFLECVQDMDHENMFWYRQDPGLGLRLIYFSYDVKMKEKGDIPEGYSVSREKKERFSLILESASTNQTSMYLCASSRPGGTPNFGEGSWLTVV.

This clone appeared a single time. J is TRBJ1-2 and V is TRBV20-1, with D unresolved. The CDR3 loop spans 10 amino acids. Germline values: CDR1 DFQATT, CDR2 SNEGSKA (reference sequence). With 5 bases removed from V and 8 bases from J, the gap between germline ends came to 9 bases. The CDR3 DNA follows: TGCAGTGCTGGGCCGGGAGGCTACACCTTC. It encodes CSAGPGGYTF.

The V and J genes are TRBV29-1 and TRBJ2-1; possibly TRBD1 for D (7 bases). The CDR3 covers 15 residues. Trimming left V 6 bases short and J 0 bases short, with 15 bases between. Per germline, CDR1 SQVTM and CDR2 ANQGSEA. This CDR3 reads CSVHRGLSSYNEQFF. The CDR3 nucleotides read TGCAGCGTCCACAGGGGACTCAGCTCCTACAATGAGCAGTTCTTC.

The V gene is TRBV23-1, the J gene TRBJ1-5; D is ambiguous. TRBV23-1 qualifies as an ORF whose function is uncertain. V shed 6 bases and J shed 2 bases, with 14 bases lying between them. The CDR3 covers 15 residues. In DNA form, the CDR3 reads TGCGCCAGCAGCCTACCCGTGCGAGGCAATCAGCCCCAGCATTTT. The encoded protein is CASSLPVRGNQPQHF.

The chain joins TRBV7-2 to TRBJ1-5, with TRBD1 matching 9 bases. CDR3 length: 13 residues. The germline gives CDR1 SGHTA, CDR2 FQGNSA. V lost 5 bases and J lost 6; bases outside the gene matches: 2. The chain's CDR3 is CASSGDRAQPQHF. Written as DNA, the CDR3 is TGTGCCAGCAGCGGGGACAGGGCTCAGCCCCAGCATTTT.

The rearrangement uses TRBV7-9 and TRBJ2-4; 8 bases fit TRBD2. V lost 3 bases to trimming and J lost 5 bases; unmatched junction nucleotides: 3. This CDR3 spans 14 amino acids. Germline V lookup: CDR1 SEHNR, CDR2 FQNEAQ (reference sequence). The chain's CDR3 is CASSFSGTQNIQYF. As DNA, the CDR3 is TGTGCCAGCAGCTTTAGCGGGACCCAAAACATTCAGTACTTC.

This chain links TRBV19 with TRBJ2-7, with TRBD2 matching over 7 bases. The V segment lost 5 bases and the J segment 7 bases; nucleotides outside the gene matches: 8. The CDR3 runs 13 residues. Germline lookup yields CDR1 LNHDA and CDR2 SQIVND (reference sequence). The CDR3, as DNA: TGTGCCAGTAGTTGGCGGGAGAGTCGGGAGCAGTACTTC. Amino acid sequence: CASSWRESREQYF.

This chain links TRBV27 with TRBJ1-4; D remains ambiguous. CDR1 is MNHEY and CDR2 is SMNVEV in the germline V gene (reference sequence). The CDR3 spans 17 residues. V lost 6 bases to trimming and J lost 0 bases, with 17 bases between them. The CDR3, as DNA: TGTGCCAGCAGGGCAGGAGGTGCAGTTGCAACTAATGAAAAACTGTTTTTT. This gives the protein CASRAGGAVATNEKLFF.

This rearrangement joins TRBV9 to TRBJ2-1; 11 nucleotides align to TRBD2. Losses at the gene ends were 2 bases for V and 3 bases for J; bases not matched to a gene: 13. The CDR3 contains 19 residues. Germline V gene sequence: CDR1 SGDLS, CDR2 YYNGEE. The CDR3 loop reads CASSVVAGGNVKGYNEQFF. CDR3 coding DNA: TGTGCCAGCAGCGTGGTAGCGGGAGGGAACGTTAAGGGCTACAATGAGCAGTTCTTC.

This rearrangement joins TRBV19 to TRBJ2-2; TRBD1 matches at 10 bases. J lost 6 bases, V lost 1 base, and 8 bases had no gene match. The CDR3 contains 17 residues. Per germline, CDR1 LNHDA and CDR2 SQIVND (reference sequence). CDR3 sequence reads: CASSIGQGARLPGELFF. The CDR3 bases are TGTGCCAGTAGTATAGGACAGGGGGCGCGTTTGCCCGGGGAGCTGTTTTTT.

As to this clone: At one boundary the junction diverges from the germline segment, which might be a read error. The genes are TRBV6-5 and TRBJ1-4; tentatively, D is TRBD1 (5 bases). Germline values: CDR1 MNHEY, CDR2 SVGAGI. This CDR3 spans 14 amino acids. CDR3 sequence (DNA): TGTGCCAGCAGCTACTTTTCAGGACAAGGAAAACTGTTTTTT. It translates to CASSYFSGQGKLFF.

V is TRBV27 and J is TRBJ1-2; 7 positions agree with TRBD1. Trimming removed 3 bases from V and 8 bases from J; junction bases left unmatched: 6. CDR3 length: 13 residues. CDR1 is MNHEY, CDR2 SMNVEV, per germline (reference sequence). The CDR3 reads CASSFTQGVGYTF. The CDR3 coding sequence is TGTGCCAGCAGTTTCACCCAGGGGGTAGGCTACACCTTC.

The chain links TRBV15 to TRBJ2-7, with TRBD1 as a possible D gene (6 bases). The V end was cut by 1 base, the J end by 2 bases, with 9 bases between. The germline V gene has CDR1 LNHNV and CDR2 YYDKDF (reference sequence). The CDR3 extends over 14 amino acids. CDR3 residues: CATSRGQATYEQYF. In DNA, the CDR3 is TGTGCCACCAGCAGAGGACAGGCGACCTACGAGCAGTACTTC.

The chain is built from TRBV27 and TRBJ2-7, with 11 bases aligning to TRBD2. This CDR3 has 15 amino acids. Germline V gene sequence: CDR1 MNHEY, CDR2 SMNVEV (reference sequence). Germline trimming cut 2 bases from V and 1 base from J; bases unmatched to any gene: 1. The CDR3, as DNA: TGTGCCAGCAGTTTAGCTAGCGGGAGGTCCTACGAGCAGTACTTC. Translating gives CASSLASGRSYEQYF.

This chain uses TRBV19 with TRBJ2-5; D gene uncertain. Germline CDR1 reads LNHDA; CDR2 reads SQIVND (reference sequence). The V end lost 4 bases, the J end lost 5 bases, and 14 bases lay between the germline ends. The CDR3 extends over 14 amino acids. CDR3 region: CASSSLDSTETQYF. CDR3 nucleotide sequence: TGTGCCAGTAGTAGCCTTGACTCGACCGAGACCCAGTACTTC.

The genes are TRBV27 and TRBJ2-1, with TRBD1 identical over 9 bases. Germline CDR1 and CDR2: MNHEY and SMNVEV (reference sequence). The CDR3 is 15 residues long. The junction had 1 base not matched to a gene; V was cut back by 1 base and J by 3 bases. This chain's CDR3 is CASSLWDRDYNEQFF. In DNA, the CDR3 is TGTGCCAGCAGTTTATGGGACAGGGACTACAATGAGCAGTTCTTC.

This clone was observed once. The rearrangement uses TRBV15 and TRBJ1-3; D gene unclear. The CDR3 has 15 residues. Trimming removed 1 base from V and 4 bases from J, with 11 bases in between. Per germline, CDR1 LNHNV and CDR2 YYDKDF (reference sequence). As DNA, the CDR3 is TGTGCCACCAGCAGAGTGGTGAGGGCAGGAAACACCATATATTTT. Its protein is CATSRVVRAGNTIYF.

J is TRBJ2-7 and V is TRBV6-1; weak D call: TRBD1 (6 bases). Per the germline V gene, CDR1 is MNHNS and CDR2 is SASEGT. This CDR3 has 15 residues. The ends were cut back, 7 bases at V and 2 bases at J, with 18 bases in the middle. The DNA of the CDR3 is TGTGCCAGCAACCAAGCTCAGGGGTTCCCCTACGAGCAGTACTTC. It is translated as CASNQAQGFPYEQYF.

The chain links TRBV29-1 to TRBJ2-7; tentatively, D is TRBD1 (6 bases). CDR1 and CDR2 (germline): SQVTM, ANQGSEA. The CDR3 runs 12 residues. Trimming removed 7 bases from V and 2 bases from J, with 12 bases in between. For the CDR3, the DNA is TGCAGCGCGTCGGACAGTACCTACGAGCAGTACTTC. Its protein is CSASDSTYEQYF.

The chain links TRBV10-1 to TRBJ1-1; no definite D call. Germline V CDR1 and CDR2: WNHNN, SYGVQD (reference sequence). V was clipped by 4 bases and J by 5 bases, with 8 bases between them. The CDR3 contains 12 residues. CDR3 in amino acids: CASSASRTEAFF. The CDR3 DNA sequence: TGCGCCAGCAGTGCGTCCCGTACTGAAGCTTTCTTT.

This chain uses TRBV30 with TRBJ2-3, with TRBD2 identical over 10 bases. Per germline, CDR1 GTSNPN and CDR2 SVGIG (reference sequence). This CDR3 is 17 amino acids long. V lost 7 bases and J lost 0; bases outside the gene matches: 13. The CDR3 loop reads CAYHSGRLRSSTDTQYF. CDR3 in DNA: TGTGCCTACCATAGCGGGAGGTTAAGGAGTAGCACAGATACGCAGTATTTT.

The J gene is TRBJ1-5, the V gene TRBV19; no clear D. Trimming took 2 bases from V and 3 from J, leaving 14 bases between them. Germline V gene data show CDR1 as LNHDA and CDR2 as SQIVND (reference sequence). The CDR3 totals 16 residues. In nucleotides, the CDR3 is TGTGCCAGTAGTATATCCGGAGGGCAAAACAATCAGCCCCAGCATTTT. Translated, it gives CASSISGGQNNQPQHF.